The clone carrying this T cell receptor (beta chain) was seen a single time. The sample is drawn from a study of blood T cell repertoires in COVID-19. Study context: The United States, Italy and Spain were the sources of the acute and convalescent COVID-19 samples.

CDR3 length: 16 amino acids. Germline V gene lookup returns CDR1 KGHSH and CDR2 LQKENI. The V and J ends lost 5 bases and 0 bases respectively, with 16 bases between them. Everyone who took part was about 18 to 90 years old, and they came from 24 US areas. Clinical history as reported by participants underpinned cohort assignment. In the original workflow: Estimation of nucleated cell counts relied on the amplification of reference gene primers. The assay was immunoSEQ multiplex PCR, and TCRdb's table has in-frame clones only and misses some. The D gene and trimming were derived from the DNA, and the V and J assignments and clone size from that table. Altogether about 270,000 clones are present, roughly 88% being singletons, with the ten largest covering more than 0.95%.

The clonotype comes from a woman between 40 and 50 years old with acute COVID-19. Specimen: PBMCs or T cells enriched from blood (not recorded which). This sequence joins TRBV18 and TRBJ1-2; D is ambiguous. CDR3 amino acids: CASSTQLSLSNYGYTF. The CDR3 DNA reads as TGTGCCAGCTCAACCCAACTCTCGCTGTCTAACTATGGCTACACCTTC.